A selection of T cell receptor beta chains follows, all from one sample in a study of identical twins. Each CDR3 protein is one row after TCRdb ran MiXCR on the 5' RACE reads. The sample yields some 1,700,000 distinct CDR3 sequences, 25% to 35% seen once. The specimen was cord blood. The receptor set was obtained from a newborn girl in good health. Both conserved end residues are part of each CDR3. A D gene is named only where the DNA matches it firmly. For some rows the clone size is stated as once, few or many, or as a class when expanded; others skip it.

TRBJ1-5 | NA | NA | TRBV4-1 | CASSQESGGRPQHF | TGCGCCAGCAGCCAAGAGTCGGGAGGACGGCCCCAGCATTTT
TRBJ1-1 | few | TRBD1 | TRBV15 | CATSREAGGNTEAFF | TGTGCCACCAGCAGAGAGGCAGGGGGGAACACTGAAGCTTTCTTT
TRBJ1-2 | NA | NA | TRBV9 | CASSVGWEGIYGYTF | TGTGCCAGCAGCGTAGGGTGGGAAGGGATTTATGGCTACACCTTC
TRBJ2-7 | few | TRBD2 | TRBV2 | CASSELGLAGVRDEQYF | TGTGCCAGCAGTGAGTTAGGACTAGCGGGAGTAAGGGACGAGCAGTACTTC
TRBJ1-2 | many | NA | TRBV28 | CASKAQGPYGYTF | TGTGCCAGCAAAGCACAGGGCCCTTATGGCTACACCTTC
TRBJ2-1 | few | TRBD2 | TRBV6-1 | CASTTGTRARWSYNEQFF | TGTGCCAGCACCACCGGGACTAGGGCTCGGTGGTCCTACAATGAGCAGTTTTTC
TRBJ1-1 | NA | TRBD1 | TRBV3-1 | CASSPGLTGTGTGEAFF | TGTGCCAGCAGCCCCGGCCTAACCGGGACAGGGACAGGCGAAGCTTTCTTT
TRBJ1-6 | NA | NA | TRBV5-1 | CASSFPTPGQNSPLHF | TGCGCCAGCAGCTTCCCGACACCGGGACAAAATTCACCCCTCCACTTT
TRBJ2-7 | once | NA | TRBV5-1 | CASSLGGVKNEQYF | TGCGCCAGCAGCTTGGGCGGGGTTAAGAATGAGCAGTACTTC
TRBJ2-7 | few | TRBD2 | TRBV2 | CASSDGASGRLYEQYF | TGTGCCAGCAGTGACGGTGCTAGCGGGAGGTTATACGAGCAGTACTTC
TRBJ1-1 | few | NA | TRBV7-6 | CASSLGTLNPEAFF | TGTGCCAGCAGCTTAGGGACCCTAAACCCTGAAGCTTTCTTT
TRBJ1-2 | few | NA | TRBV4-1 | CASSQGDPGVNYGYTF | TGCGCCAGCAGCCAAGGAGACCCAGGGGTTAACTATGGCTACACCTTC
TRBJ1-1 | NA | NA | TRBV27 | CASSLENWTEAFF | TGTGCCAGCAGTTTAGAGAATTGGACTGAAGCTTTCTTT
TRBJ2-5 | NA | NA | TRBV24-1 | CATSGTTGREQYF | TGTGCCACCAGTGGTACAACAGGGAGGGAGCAGTACTTC
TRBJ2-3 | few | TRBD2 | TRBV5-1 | CASTPTSGGVLDTQYF | TGCGCCAGCACCCCAACTAGCGGGGGGGTATTGGATACGCAGTATTTT
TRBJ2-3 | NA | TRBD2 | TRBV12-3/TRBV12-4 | CASAGGKSADTQYF | TGTGCCAGCGCGGGGGGGAAGAGCGCAGATACGCAGTATTTT
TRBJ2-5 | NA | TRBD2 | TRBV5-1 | CASSYGGGAQETQYF | TGCGCCAGCAGCTACGGCGGGGGGGCTCAAGAGACCCAGTACTTC
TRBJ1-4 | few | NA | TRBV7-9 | CASSLRSRLNEKLFF | TGTGCCAGCAGCTTAAGGTCGAGGCTTAATGAAAAACTGTTTTTT
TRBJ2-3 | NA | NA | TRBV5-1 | CASSPRGGPSTDTQYF | TGCGCCAGCAGCCCCCGCGGAGGCCCCAGCACAGATACGCAGTATTTT
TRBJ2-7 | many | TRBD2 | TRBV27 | CASSRTSGNHEQYF | TGTGCCAGCAGTCGGACTAGCGGGAACCACGAGCAGTACTTC
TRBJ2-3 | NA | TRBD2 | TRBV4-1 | CASSQVGGGAPDTQYF | TGCGCCAGCAGCCAAGTTGGCGGGGGGGCCCCAGATACGCAGTATTTT
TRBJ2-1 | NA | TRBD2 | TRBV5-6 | CASSLVRGGLYGNEQFF | TGTGCCAGCAGCTTGGTTCGCGGGGGGTTATACGGGAATGAGCAGTTCTTC
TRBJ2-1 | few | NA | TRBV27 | CASNRKGFAYNEQFF | TGTGCCAGCAATCGGAAGGGGTTCGCCTACAATGAGCAGTTCTTC
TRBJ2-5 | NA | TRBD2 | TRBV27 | CASSLFPKVGSGTDTSEQYF | TGTGCCAGCAGTTTATTTCCTAAAGTGGGTAGCGGGACGGACACCAGTGAGCAGTACTTC
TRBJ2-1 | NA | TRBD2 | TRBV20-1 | CSARAYGGDRPPYNEQFF | TGCAGTGCTAGAGCCTACGGGGGGGATAGGCCCCCCTACAATGAGCAGTTCTTC
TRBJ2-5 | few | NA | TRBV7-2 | CASSLEPGGLKYF | TGTGCCAGCAGCTTAGAACCCGGAGGGTTAAAGTACTTC
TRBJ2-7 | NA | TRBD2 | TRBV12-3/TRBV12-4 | CASSGTSGGSYEQYF | TGTGCCAGCAGTGGGACTAGCGGGGGTTCCTACGAGCAGTACTTC
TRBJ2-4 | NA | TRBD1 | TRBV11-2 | CASSSIRRGRAKNIQYF | TGTGCCAGCAGCTCAATTCGCAGGGGGCGGGCCAAAAACATTCAGTACTTC
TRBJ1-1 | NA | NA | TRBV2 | CASRKDGNTEAFF | TGTGCCAGCAGAAAAGACGGGAACACTGAAGCTTTCTTT
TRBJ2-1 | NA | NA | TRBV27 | CASSFLLSGQFF | TGTGCCAGCAGTTTTTTGTTGTCTGGGCAGTTCTTC
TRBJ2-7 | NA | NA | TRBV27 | CASRPLTFSSYEQYF | TGTGCCAGCAGGCCACTAACTTTTAGCTCCTACGAGCAGTACTTC
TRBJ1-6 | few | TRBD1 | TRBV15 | CATSPWTGLSYNSPLHF | TGTGCCACTAGCCCTTGGACAGGACTTTCCTATAATTCACCCCTCCACTTT
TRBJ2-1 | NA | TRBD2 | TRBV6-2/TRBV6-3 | CASGYGLAGGYSYNEQFF | TGTGCCAGCGGGTACGGACTAGCGGGAGGTTACTCCTACAATGAGCAGTTCTTC
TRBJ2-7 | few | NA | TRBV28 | CASGSSGSVSYEQYF | TGTGCCAGCGGATCCTCCGGGTCCGTATCCTACGAGCAGTACTTC
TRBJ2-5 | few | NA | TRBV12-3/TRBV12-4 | CASSSSLVEETQYF | TGTGCCAGCAGTTCCTCACTAGTTGAGGAGACCCAGTACTTC
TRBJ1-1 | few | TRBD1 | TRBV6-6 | CASTDGTGAEAFF | TGTGCCAGCACCGACGGGACAGGGGCTGAAGCTTTCTTT
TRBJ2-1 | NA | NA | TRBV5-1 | CASSSYSYRDNEQFF | TGCGCCAGCAGCTCCTATTCATACAGGGACAATGAGCAGTTCTTC
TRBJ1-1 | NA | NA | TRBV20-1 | CSASKVPESGAFF | TGCAGTGCTAGTAAGGTCCCTGAATCAGGAGCTTTCTTT
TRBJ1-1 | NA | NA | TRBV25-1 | CASSAQGRKAFF | TGTGCCAGCAGCGCCCAGGGGCGCAAAGCTTTCTTT
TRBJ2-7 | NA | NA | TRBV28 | CASNLGLRSYGQYF | TGTGCCAGCAACCTGGGACTCAGATCCTACGGGCAGTACTTC
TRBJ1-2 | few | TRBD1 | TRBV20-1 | CSARGGGDYYGYTF | TGCAGTGCTAGGGGAGGGGGCGACTACTATGGCTACACCTTC
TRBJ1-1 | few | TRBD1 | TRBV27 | CASNVGQGFSGTEAFF | TGTGCCAGCAACGTGGGACAGGGGTTCTCTGGGACTGAAGCTTTCTTT
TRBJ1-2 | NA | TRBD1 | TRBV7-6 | CASSLEDRANYGYTF | TGTGCCAGCAGCTTAGAGGACAGGGCGAACTATGGCTACACCTTC
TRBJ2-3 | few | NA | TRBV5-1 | CASSLDGLTSTDTQYF | TGCGCCAGCAGCTTAGACGGACTAACTAGCACAGATACGCAGTATTTT
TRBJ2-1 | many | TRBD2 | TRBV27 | CASSSGTSGSEQFF | TGTGCCAGCAGTTCCGGGACTAGCGGGAGTGAGCAGTTCTTC
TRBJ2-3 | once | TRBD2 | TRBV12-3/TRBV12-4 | CASSLGLAGAITPDTQYF | TGTGCCAGCAGCCTCGGACTAGCGGGAGCGATTACCCCAGATACGCAGTATTTT
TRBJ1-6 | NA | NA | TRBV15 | CATSTDWGSPLHF | TGTGCCACCAGCACGGATTGGGGGTCACCCCTCCACTTT
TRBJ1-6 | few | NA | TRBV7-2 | CASSLKGLAPSYNSPLHF | TGTGCCAGCAGCTTGAAAGGGCTAGCCCCTTCCTATAATTCACCCCTCCACTTT
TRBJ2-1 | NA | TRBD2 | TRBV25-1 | CASSAGLAGGDNEQFF | TGTGCCAGCAGTGCCGGACTAGCGGGAGGAGACAATGAGCAGTTCTTC
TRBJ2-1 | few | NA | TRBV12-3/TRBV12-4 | CASSLSPREDEQFF | TGTGCCAGCAGTTTAAGCCCCAGGGAGGATGAGCAGTTCTTC
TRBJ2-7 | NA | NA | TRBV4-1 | CASSQDFSYEQYF | TGCGCCAGCAGCCAAGACTTCTCCTACGAGCAGTACTTC
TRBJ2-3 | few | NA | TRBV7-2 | CASSLISGHRVGTDTQYF | TGTGCCAGCAGCTTAATTAGCGGGCACAGGGTTGGCACAGATACGCAGTATTTT
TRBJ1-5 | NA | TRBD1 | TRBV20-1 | CSAWRQGGDSNQPQHF | TGCAGTGCTTGGAGACAGGGGGGAGATAGCAATCAGCCCCAGCATTTT
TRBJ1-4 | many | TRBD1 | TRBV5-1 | CASSLDRGKLFF | TGCGCCAGCAGCTTGGACAGGGGAAAACTGTTTTTT
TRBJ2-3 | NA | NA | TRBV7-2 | CASRAGPHTDTQYF | TGTGCCAGCAGGGCGGGGCCCCACACAGATACGCAGTATTTT
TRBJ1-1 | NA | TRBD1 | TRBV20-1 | CSARPDRVQTREAFF | TGCAGTGCTAGGCCTGACAGGGTCCAGACCCGGGAAGCTTTCTTT